These T cell receptor beta chains were read from a single sample in a study of beta chain features in type 1 diabetes. Some clones are missing from TCRdb's copy, which holds only in-frame ones; the method was immunoSEQ multiplex PCR. The table has about 700,000 clones, around an eighth seen once; the top ten hold roughly 0.022%. The sample taken for sequencing was naive CD4+ T cells from blood. Receptors were obtained from a man in his late teens or twenties with type 1 diabetes. CDR3s include the opening cysteine and the closing phenylalanine or tryptophan. The order of the fields is V gene, D gene, clone size, J gene, CDR3 DNA, CDR3 protein. The D gene is left open where the match is weak. Clone size appears in some rows only: once, few, many, or a class for an expanded clone.

v_gene: TRBV6-5; d_gene: -; abundance: few; j_gene: TRBJ1-1; CDR3nt: TGTGCCAGCAGCTCACAGGGCACTGAAGCTTTCTTT; CDR3aa: CASSSQGTEAFF
v_gene: TRBV5-6; d_gene: -; abundance: -; j_gene: TRBJ1-2; CDR3nt: TGTGCCAGCAGCTTTGGCGGGGTAGTCCATGGCTACACCTTC; CDR3aa: CASSFGGVVHGYTF
v_gene: TRBV23-1; d_gene: -; abundance: few; j_gene: TRBJ1-1; CDR3nt: TGCGCCAGCGGCCTATGGGGGGCTGGTAAAGTGAACACTGAAGCTTTCTTT; CDR3aa: CASGLWGAGKVNTEAFF
v_gene: TRBV29-1; d_gene: -; abundance: few; j_gene: TRBJ2-5; CDR3nt: TGCAGCGTCCCACTTACACAAGAGACCCAGTACTTC; CDR3aa: CSVPLTQETQYF
v_gene: TRBV19; d_gene: -; abundance: -; j_gene: TRBJ1-5; CDR3nt: TGTGCCAGTAGTATAGATCGGGGTCCCCAGCATTTT; CDR3aa: CASSIDRGPQHF
v_gene: TRBV29-1; d_gene: TRBD1; abundance: -; j_gene: TRBJ2-7; CDR3nt: TGCAGCGTGGAACAGGGGGCGCTTGGCTACGAGCAGTACTTC; CDR3aa: CSVEQGALGYEQYF
v_gene: TRBV7-9; d_gene: -; abundance: -; j_gene: TRBJ1-4; CDR3nt: TGTGCCAGCAGCCCCCGCTGGGGAGGGGAAAATGCAACTAATGAAAAACTGTTTTTT; CDR3aa: CASSPRWGGENATNEKLFF
v_gene: TRBV6-1; d_gene: -; abundance: -; j_gene: TRBJ1-4; CDR3nt: TGTGCCAGCATATCGTCGGGGGAAAAACTGTTTTTT; CDR3aa: CASISSGEKLFF
v_gene: TRBV9; d_gene: -; abundance: few; j_gene: TRBJ1-2; CDR3nt: TGTGCCAGCAGCGTAGTAGGAGGTGGGCCCCAGGGCCCTAACTATGGCTACACCTTC; CDR3aa: CASSVVGGGPQGPNYGYTF
v_gene: TRBV19; d_gene: -; abundance: -; j_gene: TRBJ2-5; CDR3nt: TGTGCCAGTAGTCCCCCCCCCGCGGGGGAGACCCAGTACTTC; CDR3aa: CASSPPPAGETQYF
v_gene: TRBV5-5; d_gene: TRBD1; abundance: -; j_gene: TRBJ1-5; CDR3nt: TGTGCCAGCAGCCAGGGGACAGATCCGGGGCCCCAGCATTTT; CDR3aa: CASSQGTDPGPQHF
v_gene: TRBV7-9; d_gene: -; abundance: -; j_gene: TRBJ1-4; CDR3nt: TGTGCCAGCAGCTTGGGAGGGGAAAGTGGTGAAAAACTGTTTTTT; CDR3aa: CASSLGGESGEKLFF
v_gene: TRBV7-9; d_gene: TRBD1; abundance: few; j_gene: TRBJ1-4; CDR3nt: TGTGCCAGCAGGCAAACAGGGGCCGGAAATGAAAAACTGTTTTTT; CDR3aa: CASRQTGAGNEKLFF
v_gene: TRBV28; d_gene: TRBD2; abundance: few; j_gene: TRBJ2-4; CDR3nt: TGTGCCAGCACGGCGGGGGGGCCGCCCAAAAACATTCAGTACTTC; CDR3aa: CASTAGGPPKNIQYF
v_gene: TRBV2; d_gene: -; abundance: few; j_gene: TRBJ1-5; CDR3nt: TGTGCCATACGACAGGACAGCAATCAGCCCCAGCATTTT; CDR3aa: CAIRQDSNQPQHF
v_gene: TRBV6-5; d_gene: -; abundance: -; j_gene: TRBJ2-7; CDR3nt: TGTGCCAGCAGTTACAGCCACGGCTCCTACGAGCAGTACTTC; CDR3aa: CASSYSHGSYEQYF
v_gene: TRBV11-2; d_gene: -; abundance: few; j_gene: TRBJ2-6; CDR3nt: TGTGCCAGCAGCTCTGGGGCCGCATACGCGGGGGCCAACGTCCTGACTTTC; CDR3aa: CASSSGAAYAGANVLTF
v_gene: TRBV27; d_gene: -; abundance: few; j_gene: TRBJ2-3; CDR3nt: TGTGCCAGCTCCCAGGGCAGGACCGTGAGCACAGATACGCAGTATTTT; CDR3aa: CASSQGRTVSTDTQYF
v_gene: TRBV29-1; d_gene: -; abundance: few; j_gene: TRBJ2-1; CDR3nt: TGCAGCGTCGCGGGGCAGGGGAAGAGGAATGAGCAGTTCTTC; CDR3aa: CSVAGQGKRNEQFF
v_gene: TRBV10-3; d_gene: TRBD1; abundance: -; j_gene: TRBJ1-2; CDR3nt: TGTGCCATCAGTGATATGGACAGGTATGGCTACACCTTC; CDR3aa: CAISDMDRYGYTF
v_gene: TRBV10-3; d_gene: TRBD2; abundance: few; j_gene: TRBJ2-1; CDR3nt: TGTGCCATCAGCATCCGGGGGGGTAGAAACAATGAGCAGTTCTTC; CDR3aa: CAISIRGGRNNEQFF
v_gene: TRBV30; d_gene: TRBD1; abundance: -; j_gene: TRBJ2-7; CDR3nt: TGTGCCTGGAGTCGGGGGACAGGGGGATACTACGAGCAGTACTTC; CDR3aa: CAWSRGTGGYYEQYF
v_gene: TRBV21-1; d_gene: -; abundance: few; j_gene: TRBJ2-3; CDR3nt: TGTGCCAGCAGCAAAGAGGGCGGGGCTCGCTCCTCTACAGATACGCAGTATTTT; CDR3aa: CASSKEGGARSSTDTQYF
v_gene: TRBV5-6; d_gene: TRBD1; abundance: once; j_gene: TRBJ2-1; CDR3nt: TGTGCCAGCAGCCCGGGACAGGGGTCCTACAATGAGCAGTTCTTC; CDR3aa: CASSPGQGSYNEQFF
v_gene: TRBV5-1; d_gene: -; abundance: few; j_gene: TRBJ2-5; CDR3nt: TGCGCCAGCAGCCTAAAAGGACCTCAAGAGACCCAGTACTTC; CDR3aa: CASSLKGPQETQYF
v_gene: TRBV30; d_gene: -; abundance: few; j_gene: TRBJ1-1; CDR3nt: TGTGCCTGGAGTGCTTTAGACCGGGACACTGAAGCTTTCTTT; CDR3aa: CAWSALDRDTEAFF
v_gene: TRBV5-6; d_gene: TRBD2; abundance: few; j_gene: TRBJ2-2; CDR3nt: TGTGCCAGCAGCGGACTAGTCGGGACCGGGGAGCTGTTTTTT; CDR3aa: CASSGLVGTGELFF
v_gene: TRBV30; d_gene: -; abundance: -; j_gene: TRBJ1-3; CDR3nt: TGTGCCTGGAGTGTACTCGGAGACACCATATATTTT; CDR3aa: CAWSVLGDTIYF
v_gene: TRBV30; d_gene: -; abundance: few; j_gene: TRBJ1-4; CDR3nt: TGTGCCTGGAGTTCCCGGGACCGACTGTTTTTT; CDR3aa: CAWSSRDRLFF
v_gene: TRBV7-2; d_gene: TRBD1; abundance: -; j_gene: TRBJ2-5; CDR3nt: TGTGCCAGCAGCTCGACAGGGGTTAGGGAGACCCAGTACTTC; CDR3aa: CASSSTGVRETQYF
v_gene: TRBV9; d_gene: -; abundance: -; j_gene: TRBJ1-2; CDR3nt: TGTGCCAGCAGCCCACTTGGGATTTCTAACTATGGCTACACCTTC; CDR3aa: CASSPLGISNYGYTF
v_gene: TRBV15; d_gene: TRBD1; abundance: few; j_gene: TRBJ2-7; CDR3nt: TGTGCCACCAGCGAGGAGCGGGACAGGGGTTACGAGCAGTACTTC; CDR3aa: CATSEERDRGYEQYF
v_gene: TRBV11-3; d_gene: -; abundance: -; j_gene: TRBJ1-1; CDR3nt: TGTGCCAGCAGCCCCCTCGGGGGGCTGAACACTGAAGCTTTCTTT; CDR3aa: CASSPLGGLNTEAFF
v_gene: TRBV18; d_gene: -; abundance: -; j_gene: TRBJ2-5; CDR3nt: TGTGCCAGCTCACCAAGGGACCAAGAGACCCAGTACTTC; CDR3aa: CASSPRDQETQYF
v_gene: TRBV7-2; d_gene: -; abundance: few; j_gene: TRBJ1-2; CDR3nt: TGTGCCAGCAGCCAGGACAGTCCCAGATTCACCTATGGCTACACCTTC; CDR3aa: CASSQDSPRFTYGYTF
v_gene: TRBV29-1; d_gene: TRBD1; abundance: -; j_gene: TRBJ1-4; CDR3nt: TGCAGCGCCCGGAAGGACAGGAACAATGAAAAACTGTTTTTT; CDR3aa: CSARKDRNNEKLFF
v_gene: TRBV6-5; d_gene: TRBD1; abundance: few; j_gene: TRBJ1-1; CDR3nt: TGTGCCAGCATCCCAGGGGGTTCTGGCACTGAAGCTTTCTTT; CDR3aa: CASIPGGSGTEAFF
v_gene: TRBV29-1; d_gene: -; abundance: -; j_gene: TRBJ2-6; CDR3nt: TGCAGCGTTGAAGAGGAGAACAGCTCCGTGGGGCTGGGGGCCAACGTCCTGACTTTC; CDR3aa: CSVEEENSSVGLGANVLTF
v_gene: TRBV30; d_gene: -; abundance: few; j_gene: TRBJ2-1; CDR3nt: TGTGCCTGGAGTGGGAGGGACGGCTCCTACAATGAGCAGTTCTTC; CDR3aa: CAWSGRDGSYNEQFF
v_gene: TRBV10-3; d_gene: TRBD2; abundance: few; j_gene: TRBJ2-7; CDR3nt: TGTGCCACGGTAAGGACTAGTCTCGACGAGCAGTACTTC; CDR3aa: CATVRTSLDEQYF
v_gene: TRBV5-4; d_gene: TRBD1; abundance: few; j_gene: TRBJ1-2; CDR3nt: TGTGCCAGCAGCTTTGGGACAGGGGGTTATGGCTACACCTTC; CDR3aa: CASSFGTGGYGYTF
v_gene: TRBV7-2; d_gene: -; abundance: -; j_gene: TRBJ2-2; CDR3nt: TGTGCCAGCAGCTTAGGGGTCTACACCGGGGAGCTGTTTTTT; CDR3aa: CASSLGVYTGELFF
v_gene: TRBV20-1; d_gene: -; abundance: few; j_gene: TRBJ2-5; CDR3nt: TGCAGTGCTCCTCCTGGGGAGACCCAGTACTTC; CDR3aa: CSAPPGETQYF
v_gene: TRBV7-9; d_gene: -; abundance: -; j_gene: TRBJ2-1; CDR3nt: TGTGCCAGCAGCCCGAGCCGGTCGGTCAATGAGCAGTTCTTC; CDR3aa: CASSPSRSVNEQFF
v_gene: TRBV2; d_gene: -; abundance: few; j_gene: TRBJ2-5; CDR3nt: TGTGCCAGCAACAGGATACAAGAGACCCAGTACTTC; CDR3aa: CASNRIQETQYF
v_gene: TRBV30; d_gene: -; abundance: few; j_gene: TRBJ2-4; CDR3nt: TGTGCCTGGAGTCGGGCACAGGAGCCCCCAAACATTCAGTACTTC; CDR3aa: CAWSRAQEPPNIQYF
v_gene: TRBV28; d_gene: -; abundance: few; j_gene: TRBJ1-5; CDR3nt: TGTGCCAGCAAGAAAGGATCTCCAAATCAGCCCCAGCATTTT; CDR3aa: CASKKGSPNQPQHF
v_gene: TRBV5-6; d_gene: -; abundance: -; j_gene: TRBJ1-2; CDR3nt: TGTGCCAGCAGCTTGGGCAGGGACTATGGCTACACCTTC; CDR3aa: CASSLGRDYGYTF
v_gene: TRBV6-5; d_gene: -; abundance: few; j_gene: TRBJ2-2; CDR3nt: TGTGCCAGCAGTTACGTCAGGGGATCCGGGGAGCTGTTTTTT; CDR3aa: CASSYVRGSGELFF
v_gene: TRBV7-9; d_gene: TRBD1; abundance: -; j_gene: TRBJ2-1; CDR3nt: TGTGCCAGCAGCTTGGCTATGACAGGGGGCAATGAGCAGTTCTTC; CDR3aa: CASSLAMTGGNEQFF
v_gene: TRBV18; d_gene: TRBD1; abundance: -; j_gene: TRBJ1-5; CDR3nt: TGTGCCAGCTCACTGGGGACAGGGGGCAATCAGCCCCAGCATTTT; CDR3aa: CASSLGTGGNQPQHF
v_gene: TRBV15; d_gene: TRBD2; abundance: few; j_gene: TRBJ2-7; CDR3nt: TGTGCCACCAGCAGGGCAGCGGGGGTTAGCTCCTACGAGCAGTACTTC; CDR3aa: CATSRAAGVSSYEQYF
v_gene: TRBV9; d_gene: TRBD2; abundance: few; j_gene: TRBJ2-7; CDR3nt: TGTGCCAGCAGCCCTGGGAGGGCTGTCGAGCAGTACTTC; CDR3aa: CASSPGRAVEQYF
v_gene: TRBV6-1; d_gene: -; abundance: -; j_gene: TRBJ2-7; CDR3nt: TGTGCCAGCAGGAAGGAACTGCCCTACGAGCAGTACTTC; CDR3aa: CASRKELPYEQYF
v_gene: TRBV30; d_gene: -; abundance: few; j_gene: TRBJ1-5; CDR3nt: TGTGCCTGGAGTGTAATGGCTCGGGGGGGGCAGCCCCAGCATTTT; CDR3aa: CAWSVMARGGQPQHF
v_gene: TRBV19; d_gene: -; abundance: few; j_gene: TRBJ2-5; CDR3nt: TGTGCCAGTAGCAGAGGGAAAATCCAAGAGACCCAGTACTTC; CDR3aa: CASSRGKIQETQYF
v_gene: TRBV7-2; d_gene: TRBD1; abundance: few; j_gene: TRBJ1-2; CDR3nt: TGTGCCAGCAGCCCCGGGACAGGGGGATATGGCTACACCTTC; CDR3aa: CASSPGTGGYGYTF